This T cell receptor (beta chain) was sequenced in a study of read filtering for tumor transcriptome and immune sequencing. Molecular barcoded adaptors covering alpha/delta and beta/gamma chains were used on roughly 400 ng RNA. TCRdb reprocessed the reads with MiXCR, giving one entry per CDR3 protein. The sample lists some 130,000 distinct CDR3 sequences; less than 15% were seen once. Trimming took off 0 bases at V and 8 bases at J, with 5 bases between the two ends. Germline values: CDR1 MNHEY, CDR2 SVGEGT. The CDR3 is 12 amino acids. This clonotype was found many times. The J gene is TRBJ2-1, the V gene TRBV6-2 or TRBV6-3; D unclear. The sequence was obtained from a donor at least 40 years old with multiple myeloma. Material: a population of CD138-negative cells sorted from bone marrow. This CDR3 is CASSYSVDEQFF. CDR3 bases: TGTGCCAGCAGTTACTCGGTGGATGAGCAGTTCTTC.